This T cell receptor (beta chain) derives from a study of blood T cell repertoires in COVID-19. The count of this clone is one. Participants' own reports of clinical history determined their cohort assignment. Source study methods: Using reference gene primer amplification, nucleated cell counts were estimated. TCRdb's copy holds only in-frame clones and misses some; the assay was immunoSEQ multiplex PCR. That table furnishes V, J and clone size, whereas the DNA furnished D and trimming. This table has a few hundred thousand clones, approximately 90% appearing once. J was trimmed by 3 bases and V by 4 bases; bases with no gene match: 14. Per germline, CDR1 SGHRS and CDR2 YFSETQ. CDR3 length: 17 residues.

The chain employs TRBV5-1 and TRBJ2-3, with TRBD1 identical over 7 bases. The sample comprised PBMCs or T cells enriched from blood (not recorded which). This receptor was identified in a woman between 18 and 29 years old who had recovered from COVID-19. CDR3 sequence reads: CASSRKQGLTLTDTQYF. In DNA, the CDR3 is TGCGCCAGCAGCAGGAAACAGGGGTTAACTCTGACAGATACGCAGTATTTT. The whole variable domain, remainder taken from reference TRBV5-1 and TRBJ2-3, is KAGVTQTPRYLIKTRGQQVTLSCSPISGHRSVSWYQQTPGQGLQFLFEYFSETQRNKGNFPGRFSGRQFSNSRSEMNVSTLELGDSALYLCASSRKQGLTLTDTQYFGPGTRLTVL.